One and the same sample provided the 12 T cell receptor beta chains below, sequenced in a study of blood T cell repertoires in COVID-19. The repertoire was sequenced with immunoSEQ multiplex PCR; TCRdb's copy has only in-frame clones and lacks some. The table shows roughly 140,000 clones, with around 90% occurring only once. Material: peripheral blood. All receptors derive from a man in his 70s with acute or convalescent COVID-19.

This CDR3 is CASSWTSGGGEQFF. CDR3 bases: TGTGCCAGCAGTTGGACTAGCGGGGGGGGTGAGCAGTTCTTC. This rearrangement joins TRBV27 to TRBJ2-1; 15 nucleotides agree with TRBD2. The CDR3 sequence is 14 residues long. The ends lost 4 bases at V and 9 bases at J; junction bases unmatched: 1. The germline V gene encodes CDR1 MNHEY and CDR2 SMNVEV (reference sequence).

This clone was recorded a few times. This sequence joins TRBV2 and TRBJ2-5; a weak D match, TRBD2 (5 bases). Germline-derived CDR1 and CDR2 are SNHLY and FYNNEI. Trimming took 6 bases from V and 7 from J, leaving 9 bases between them. CDR3 size: 11 residues. The CDR3 region has the DNA TGTGCCAGCAGCGCCGAGGGGACCCAGTACTTC. Encoded protein: CASSAEGTQYF.

The J gene is TRBJ2-1, the V gene TRBV10-1; D is ambiguous. Germline CDR1 and CDR2: WNHNN and SYGVQD (reference sequence). The CDR3 is 14 residues long. Trimming removed 2 bases from V and 3 bases from J, with 8 bases in between. CDR3 bases: TGCGCCAGCAGTGAGGCAGGCAGCTACAATGAGCAGTTCTTC. It is translated as CASSEAGSYNEQFF.

In this sample, this clone turned up once. The rearrangement links TRBV28 to TRBJ2-7; maybe TRBD1 (6 bases). The CDR3 extends over 15 amino acids. Germline CDR1 reads MDHEN; CDR2 reads SYDVKM. The ends were cut back, 0 bases at V and 1 base at J, with 10 bases in the middle. The CDR3 DNA sequence: TGTGCCAGCAGTTTATGGGCAGGGGAGTCCTACGAGCAGTACTTC. Translated, it gives CASSLWAGESYEQYF.

This clone was detected only once. J is TRBJ1-4 and V is TRBV7-8; 9 bases line up with TRBD1. The CDR3 is made up of 13 amino acids. Germline CDR1 reads SGHVS; CDR2 reads FQNEAQ. V was clipped by 0 bases and J by 11 bases; unmatched bases: 1. The CDR3 region has the DNA TGTGCCAGCAGCTTAGCGGGGACAGGGAAACTGTTTTTT. This translates into CASSLAGTGKLFF.

The chain links TRBV19 to TRBJ1-6; possibly TRBD1 for D (6 bases). Trimming cost V 7 bases and J 7 bases, with 14 bases left between them. Per the germline V gene, CDR1 is LNHDA and CDR2 is SQIVND (reference sequence). The length of the CDR3 is 14 residues. The CDR3 here is CASKSQGLNSPLHF. The CDR3 DNA is TGTGCCAGTAAAAGCCAGGGGTTAAATTCACCCCTCCACTTT.

The genes are TRBV7-9 and TRBJ2-3; a possible D gene is TRBD1 (5 bases). The germline V gene encodes CDR1 SEHNR and CDR2 FQNEAQ (reference sequence). The CDR3 extends over 13 amino acids. V lost 5 bases to trimming and J lost 5 bases, with 11 bases between them. The CDR3 reads CASSARQRDTQYF. CDR3 in DNA: TGTGCCAGCAGCGCTCGACAGAGAGATACGCAGTATTTT.

This clone appeared a few times. The rearrangement uses TRBV10-2 and TRBJ1-4; no clear D gene. Trimming took off 7 bases at V and 7 bases at J, with 13 bases between the two ends. The CDR3 is made up of 13 amino acids. Per germline, CDR1 WSHSY and CDR2 SAAADI. The CDR3 sequence: CASTWGGSEKLFF. CDR3 nucleotide sequence: TGCGCCAGCACGTGGGGAGGGAGTGAAAAACTGTTTTTT.

The V gene is TRBV7-2, the J gene TRBJ1-5; D ambiguous. Trimming took off 1 base at V and 4 bases at J, with 11 bases between the two ends. The CDR3 is 15 residues long. The V gene's germline CDR1 is SGHTA and CDR2 FQGNSA. The CDR3 loop is CASSLESSSNQPQHF. Here the CDR3 DNA reads TGTGCCAGCAGCTTAGAATCTTCGTCGAATCAGCCCCAGCATTTT. Supplemented by reference TRBV7-2 and TRBJ1-5, the full variable domain reads GAGVSQSPSNKVTEKGKDVELRCDPISGHTALYWYRQSLGQGLEFLIYFQGNSAPDKSGLPSDRFSAERTGGSVSTLTIQRTQQEDSAVYLCASSLESSSNQPQHFGDGTRLSIL.

This chain links TRBV11-2 with TRBJ2-5, with D tentatively TRBD2 (7 bases). Germline assignment: CDR1 SGHAT and CDR2 FQNNGV. V lost 1 base and J 5 bases, leaving 14 bases between the germline ends. CDR3 length: 15 residues. The CDR3 sequence: CASSLVRGAGETQYF. As DNA, the CDR3 is TGTGCCAGCAGCTTAGTACGGGGGGCAGGGGAGACCCAGTACTTC.

The genes are TRBV6-5 and TRBJ1-4; tentatively, D is TRBD1 (5 bases). There are 14 residues in the CDR3. Between the trimmed V and J ends, which lost 6 bases and 7 bases, there was a span of 15 bases. Germline loops: CDR1 MNHEY, CDR2 SVGAGI. CDR3 sequence: CASSQEAGGEKLFF. As DNA, the CDR3 is TGTGCCAGCAGCCAAGAGGCCGGGGGTGAAAAACTGTTTTTT.

This sequence joins TRBV5-6 and TRBJ2-3; 13 nucleotides agree with TRBD2. The germline gives CDR1 SGHDT, CDR2 YYEEEE. The CDR3 covers 15 residues. V lost 5 bases and J lost 10; bases outside the gene matches: 10. CDR3 DNA sequence: TGTGCCAGCAGACCCCCCGGGACTAGCGGGGTACCGCAGTATTTT. It encodes CASRPPGTSGVPQYF.